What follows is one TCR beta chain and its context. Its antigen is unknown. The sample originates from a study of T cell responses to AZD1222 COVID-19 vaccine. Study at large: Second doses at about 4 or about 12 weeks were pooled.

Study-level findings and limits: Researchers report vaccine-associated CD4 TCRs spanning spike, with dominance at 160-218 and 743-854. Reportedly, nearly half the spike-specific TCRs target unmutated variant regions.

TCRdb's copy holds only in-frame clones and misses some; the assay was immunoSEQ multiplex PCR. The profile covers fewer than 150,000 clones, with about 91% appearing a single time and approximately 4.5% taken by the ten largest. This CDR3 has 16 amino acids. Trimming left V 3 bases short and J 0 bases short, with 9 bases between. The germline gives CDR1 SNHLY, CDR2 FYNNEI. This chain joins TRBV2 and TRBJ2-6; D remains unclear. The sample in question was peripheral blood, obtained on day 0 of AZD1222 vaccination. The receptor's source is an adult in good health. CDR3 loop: CASSDVGFSGANVLTF. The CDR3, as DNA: TGTGCCAGCAGTGACGTCGGGTTCTCTGGGGCCAACGTCCTGACTTTC.